Listed here is a single T cell receptor beta chain. Its antigen specificity is not known. It has no much larger one-base neighbor in the sample; base qualities were not kept. The data were obtained in a study of T cell responses to AZD1222 COVID-19 vaccine (dated by TCRdb to about 2021). For the wider study: A total of around 240 trial participants underwent TCR sequencing, of whom about 210 received two doses of AZD1222 and about 26 received two doses of the MenACWY control vaccine. Trial participants were enrolled by age into 18-55, 56-69 and 70-plus year subgroups, with roughly 150, 30 and 60 TCR-sequenced participants respectively.

The CDR3 regions of human TCRbeta chains were analyzed by immunosequencing. The paper's processing steps were these. Repertoire TCRs were matched against a reference library of SARS-CoV-2-specific TCRs generated with the MIRA antigen-specificity platform. Breadth was defined as the fraction of unique TCRs that were SARS-CoV-2-associated. Depth was defined as the fraction of total T cells that were SARS-CoV-2-associated. Using the MIRA data, each spike-specific TCR was assigned both to the spike region to which the TCR was reactive and to a CD4 or CD8 class. Log10-transformed breadth and depth values were compared by one-way ANOVA with Sidak's multiple comparisons tests. TCRdb limited this immuneACCESS table to in-frame rearrangements with V and J called. A share of clones is missing; checked studies link under half to unresolved V genes, and the rest is unexplained. The DNA was the basis for D and trimming; V, J and clone size are from that table. The sample has approximately 50,000 clones on record, 80% to 90% of them singletons. The top ten clonotypes cover around 7% of the sample.

According to the study, the label for this sample's time point signals: about 28 days (+/-7) after the second vaccine dose. Because spike-specific TCR depth and breadth did not differ between the two schedules, AZD1222 recipients who got a second dose at roughly 4 weeks were pooled with those who got a second dose at roughly 12 weeks. Vaccinee samples were obtained from the UK trials COV001 and COV002, which included a single-blind randomized controlled phase 2/3 trial of AZD1222 (ChAdOx1 nCoV-19) in healthy adults. For TCRbeta chain sequencing, PBMC samples from trial participants were taken at day 0 and at day 28 after the second dose. On the study overall, not on this receptor specifically: Because no day 14 peak-response samples were available, the repertoires could be characterized only after the peak T cell response. Most participants were white British and females outnumbered males, and the authors suggested that clonal diversity may have been underestimated. After two AZD1222 doses, spike-specific TCR breadth and depth were significantly higher than at day 0 and than in MenACWY recipients. Only six or seven AZD1222 recipients were SARS-CoV-2 seropositive at baseline, limiting conclusions about previously exposed vaccinees. In the small 56-69-year group, the increase in depth fell short of significance, most likely because of low power. Vaccine-associated CD4 TCRs spanned the whole spike protein, with dominant responses in regions 160-218 and 743-854. Reportedly, almost half of the unique spike-specific TCRs recognized epitopes lying outside the regions that are mutated in the B.1.351 and B.1.1.7 variants.

The germline V gene gives CDR1 as MGHRA and CDR2 as YSYEKL. Its CDR3 holds 19 amino acids, cysteine through phenylalanine. Left in the record is the CDR3 DNA by itself, 57 bases read in frame from the first base. From V the trimming removes 0 bases and from J it removes 2 bases, while the gene matches leave 13 bases of the junction unaccounted for. The clonotype originates from an adult who received the AZD1222 COVID-19 vaccine. Here the sequenced sample was peripheral blood, taken 28 days after the second AZD1222 dose. The chain links TRBV4-1 with TRBJ1-5; 7 bases in the middle match TRBD1. The CDR3 here reads CASSQDTAGGIPGNQPQHF. The DNA sequence follows: TGCGCCAGCAGCCAAGATACGGCAGGGGGTATCCCGGGCAATCAGCCCCAGCATTTT.